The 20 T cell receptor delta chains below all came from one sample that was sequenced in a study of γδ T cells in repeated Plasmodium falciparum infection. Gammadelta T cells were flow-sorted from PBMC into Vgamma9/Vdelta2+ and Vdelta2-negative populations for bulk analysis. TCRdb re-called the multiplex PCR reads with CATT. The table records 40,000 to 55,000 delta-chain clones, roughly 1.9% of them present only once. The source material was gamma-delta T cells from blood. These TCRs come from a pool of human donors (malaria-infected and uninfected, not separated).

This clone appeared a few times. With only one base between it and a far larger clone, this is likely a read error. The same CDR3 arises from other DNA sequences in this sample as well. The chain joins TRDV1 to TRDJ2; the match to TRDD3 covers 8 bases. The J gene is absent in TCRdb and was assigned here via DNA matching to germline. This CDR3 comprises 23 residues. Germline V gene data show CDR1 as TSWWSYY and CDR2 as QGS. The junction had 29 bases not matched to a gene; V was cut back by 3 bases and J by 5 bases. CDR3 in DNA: TGTGCTCTTGGGGAGCTATATGTCTTCCTCCGCCTGGGGATACCAATTAGAACAGCACAACTCTTCTTT. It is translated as CALGELYVFLRLGIPIRTAQLFF.

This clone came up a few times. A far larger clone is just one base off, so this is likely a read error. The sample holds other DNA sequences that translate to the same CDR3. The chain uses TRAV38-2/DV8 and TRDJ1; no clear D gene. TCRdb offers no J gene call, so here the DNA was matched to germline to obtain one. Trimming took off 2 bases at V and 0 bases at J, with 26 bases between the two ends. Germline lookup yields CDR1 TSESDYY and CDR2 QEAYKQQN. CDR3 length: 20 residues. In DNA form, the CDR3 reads TGTGCTTATAGGAGGGTTTCCCCCTCCGAAGGCCCTAGGTACACCGATAAACTCATCTTT. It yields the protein CAYRRVSPSEGPRYTDKLIF.

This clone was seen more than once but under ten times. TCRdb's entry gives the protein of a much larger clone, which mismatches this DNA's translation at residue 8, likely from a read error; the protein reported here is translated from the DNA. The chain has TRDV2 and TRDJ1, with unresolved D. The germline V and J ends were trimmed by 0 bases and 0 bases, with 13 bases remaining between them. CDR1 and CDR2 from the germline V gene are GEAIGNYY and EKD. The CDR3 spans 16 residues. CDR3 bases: TGTGCCTGTGACACCGTCGGGAGGGGTTACACCGATAAACTCATCTTT. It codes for CACDTVGRGYTDKLIF.

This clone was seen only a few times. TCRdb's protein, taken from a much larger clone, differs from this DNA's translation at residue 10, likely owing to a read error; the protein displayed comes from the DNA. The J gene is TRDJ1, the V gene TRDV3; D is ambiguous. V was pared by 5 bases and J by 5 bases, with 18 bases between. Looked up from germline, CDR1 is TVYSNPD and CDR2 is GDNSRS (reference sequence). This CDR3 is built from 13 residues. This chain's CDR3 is CAKRGRIGDKLIF. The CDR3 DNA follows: TGTGCCAAACGAGGGAGGATTGGGGATAAACTCATCTTT.

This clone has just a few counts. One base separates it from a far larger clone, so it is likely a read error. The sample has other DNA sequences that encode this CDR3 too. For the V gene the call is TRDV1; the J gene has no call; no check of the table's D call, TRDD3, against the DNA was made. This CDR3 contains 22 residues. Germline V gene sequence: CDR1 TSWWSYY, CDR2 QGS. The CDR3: CALGELPPYLTTGALYTDKLIF. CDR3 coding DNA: TGTGCTCTTGGGGAACTCCCCCCCTACTTGACTACTGGGGCCTTGTACACCGATAAGCTCATCTTT.

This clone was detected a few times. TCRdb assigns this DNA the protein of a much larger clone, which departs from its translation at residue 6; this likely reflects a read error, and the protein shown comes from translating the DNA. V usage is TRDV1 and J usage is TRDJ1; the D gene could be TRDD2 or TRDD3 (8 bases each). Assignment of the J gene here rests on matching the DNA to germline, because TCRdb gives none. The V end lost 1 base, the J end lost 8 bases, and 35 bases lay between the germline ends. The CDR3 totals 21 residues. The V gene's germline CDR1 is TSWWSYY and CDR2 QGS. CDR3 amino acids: CALGERTPSLPTRDTPIKLIF. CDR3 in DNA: TGTGCTCTTGGGGAACGCACGCCGAGTCTTCCTACGAGGGATACGCCTATCAAACTCATCTTT.

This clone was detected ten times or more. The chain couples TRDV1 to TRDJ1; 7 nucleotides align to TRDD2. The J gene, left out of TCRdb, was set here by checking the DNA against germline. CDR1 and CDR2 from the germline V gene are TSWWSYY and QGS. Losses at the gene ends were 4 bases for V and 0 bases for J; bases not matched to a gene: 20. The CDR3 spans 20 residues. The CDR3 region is CALGVFLHGYPGPYTDKLIF. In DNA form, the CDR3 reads TGTGCTCTTGGGGTATTCCTACACGGCTACCCAGGTCCCTACACCGATAAACTCATCTTT.

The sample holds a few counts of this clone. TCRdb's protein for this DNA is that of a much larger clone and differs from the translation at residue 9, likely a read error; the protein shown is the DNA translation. In DNA, the CDR3 is TGTGCTCTTGGGGAACCCTTAGCGGTCTTCCTGGGGGATACGTCCCATAAACTCATCTTT. Protein product: CALGEPLAVFLGDTSHKLIF. The chain employs TRDV1 and TRDJ1, with TRDD3 matching over 12 bases. No J gene was available from TCRdb, and it was assigned here by a germline match of the DNA. This CDR3 spans 20 amino acids. CDR1 is TSWWSYY, CDR2 QGS, per germline. With 1 base clipped from V and 6 bases from J, the junction kept 18 bases outside the gene matches.

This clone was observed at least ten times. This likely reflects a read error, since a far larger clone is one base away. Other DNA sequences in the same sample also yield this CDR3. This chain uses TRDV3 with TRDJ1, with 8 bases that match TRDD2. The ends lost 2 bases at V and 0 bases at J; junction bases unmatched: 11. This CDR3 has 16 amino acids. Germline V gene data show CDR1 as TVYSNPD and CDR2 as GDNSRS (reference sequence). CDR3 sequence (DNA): TGTGCCTTTCGCTTCCTACTAGGACTATACACCGATAAACTCATCTTT. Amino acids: CAFRFLLGLYTDKLIF.

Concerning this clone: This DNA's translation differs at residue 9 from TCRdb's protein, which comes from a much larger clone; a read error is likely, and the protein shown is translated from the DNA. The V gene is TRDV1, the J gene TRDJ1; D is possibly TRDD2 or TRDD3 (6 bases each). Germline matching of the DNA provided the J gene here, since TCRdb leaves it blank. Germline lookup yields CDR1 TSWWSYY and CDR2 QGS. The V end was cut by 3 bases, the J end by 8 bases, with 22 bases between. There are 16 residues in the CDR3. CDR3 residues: CALGESFPMGDTKLIF. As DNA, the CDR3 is TGTGCTCTTGGGGAGTCATTTCCTATGGGAGATACGAAACTCATCTTT.

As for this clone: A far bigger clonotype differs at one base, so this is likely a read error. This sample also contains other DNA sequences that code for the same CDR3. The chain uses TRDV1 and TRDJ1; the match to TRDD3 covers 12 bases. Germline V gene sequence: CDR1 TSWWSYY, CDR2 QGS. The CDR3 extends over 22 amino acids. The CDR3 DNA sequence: TGTGCTCTTGGGAAAGGCGCGTACTGGGGGATACTTTCTTTTTCGCGCACCGACAAACTCATCTTT. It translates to CALGKGAYWGILSFSRTDKLIF.

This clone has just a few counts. CDR3 in amino acids: CALGEHINVRRGRGEKLIF. CDR3 coding DNA: TGTGCTCTTGGGGAACACATAAACGTGAGGAGGGGGAGAGGAGAGAAACTCATCTTT. The rearrangement uses TRDV1 and TRDJ1; D might be TRDD3 (6 bases). V lost 1 base to trimming and J lost 8 bases, with 29 bases between them. Germline values: CDR1 TSWWSYY, CDR2 QGS. The CDR3 loop spans 19 amino acids.

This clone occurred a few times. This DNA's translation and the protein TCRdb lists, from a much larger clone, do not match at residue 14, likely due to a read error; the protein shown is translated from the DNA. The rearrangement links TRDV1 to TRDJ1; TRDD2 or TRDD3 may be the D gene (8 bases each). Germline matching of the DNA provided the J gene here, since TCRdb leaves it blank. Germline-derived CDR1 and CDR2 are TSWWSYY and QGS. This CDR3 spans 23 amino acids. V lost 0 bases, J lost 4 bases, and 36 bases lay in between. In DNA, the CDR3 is TGTGCTCTTGGGGAACTGGGCAGCCTTCCTAGACGGTACAGGGGGATAAAGAGCGATAAACTCATCTTT. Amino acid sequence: CALGELGSLPRRYRGIKSDKLIF.

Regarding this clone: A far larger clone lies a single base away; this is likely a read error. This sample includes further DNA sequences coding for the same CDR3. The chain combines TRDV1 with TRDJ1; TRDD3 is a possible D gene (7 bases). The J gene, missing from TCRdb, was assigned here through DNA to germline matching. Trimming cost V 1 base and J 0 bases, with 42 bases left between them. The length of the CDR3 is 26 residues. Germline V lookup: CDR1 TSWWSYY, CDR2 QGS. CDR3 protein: CALGEPYILLSVLGAPGWGYTDKLIF. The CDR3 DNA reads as TGTGCTCTTGGGGAACCGTATATCCTACTTTCCGTGCTGGGGGCCCCTGGGTGGGGATACACCGATAAACTCATCTTT.

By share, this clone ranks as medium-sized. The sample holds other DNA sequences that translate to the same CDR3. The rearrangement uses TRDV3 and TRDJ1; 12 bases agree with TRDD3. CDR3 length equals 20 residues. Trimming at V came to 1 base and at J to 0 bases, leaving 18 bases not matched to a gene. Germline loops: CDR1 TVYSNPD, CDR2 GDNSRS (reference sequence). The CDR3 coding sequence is TGTGCCTTTATGATTCCCTCGTACTGGGGGATACCCTTGAACACCGATAAACTCATCTTT. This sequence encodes CAFMIPSYWGIPLNTDKLIF.

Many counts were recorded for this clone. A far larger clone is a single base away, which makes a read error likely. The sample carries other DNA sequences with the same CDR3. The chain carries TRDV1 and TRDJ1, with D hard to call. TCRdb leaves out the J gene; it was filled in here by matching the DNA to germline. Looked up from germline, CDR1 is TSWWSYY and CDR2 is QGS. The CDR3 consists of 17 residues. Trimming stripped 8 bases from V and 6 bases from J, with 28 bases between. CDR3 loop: CALCLIHDWRRDHKLIF. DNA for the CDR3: TGTGCTCTTTGTCTGATCCATGATTGGCGTCGGGACCATAAACTCATCTTT.

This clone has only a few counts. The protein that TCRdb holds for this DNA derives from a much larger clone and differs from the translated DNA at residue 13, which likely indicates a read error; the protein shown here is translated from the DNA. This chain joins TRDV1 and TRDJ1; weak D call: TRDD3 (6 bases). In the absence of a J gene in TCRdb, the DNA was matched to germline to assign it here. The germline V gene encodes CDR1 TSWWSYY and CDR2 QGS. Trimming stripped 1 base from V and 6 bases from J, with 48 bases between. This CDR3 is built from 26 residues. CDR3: CALGEPRRIPYWEIIGIGGPRHKLIF. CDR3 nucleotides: TGTGCTCTTGGGGAACCTAGACGCATCCCGTACTGGGAGATAATCGGGATCGGGGGGCCTCGTCATAAACTCATCTTT.

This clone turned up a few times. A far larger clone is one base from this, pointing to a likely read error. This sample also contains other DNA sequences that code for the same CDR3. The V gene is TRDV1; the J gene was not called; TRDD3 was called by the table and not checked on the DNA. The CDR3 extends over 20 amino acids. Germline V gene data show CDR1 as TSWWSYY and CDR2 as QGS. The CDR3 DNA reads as TGTGCTCTTGGGGACCTCCTACCTACGGTCCCTGGGGGATTGAGAGGTAAGCTCATCTTT. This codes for CALGDLLPTVPGGLRGKLIF.

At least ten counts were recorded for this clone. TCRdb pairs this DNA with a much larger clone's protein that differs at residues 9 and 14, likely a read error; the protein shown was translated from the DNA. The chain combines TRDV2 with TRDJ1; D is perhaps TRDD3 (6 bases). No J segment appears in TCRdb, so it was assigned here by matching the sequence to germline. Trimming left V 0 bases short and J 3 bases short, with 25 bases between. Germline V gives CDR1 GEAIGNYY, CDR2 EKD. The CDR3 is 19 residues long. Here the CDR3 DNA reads TGTGCCTGTGACACCGTTTCTGGGGAATACTCCGGGTACCCCGATAAACTCATCTTT. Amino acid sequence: CACDTVSGEYSGYPDKLIF.

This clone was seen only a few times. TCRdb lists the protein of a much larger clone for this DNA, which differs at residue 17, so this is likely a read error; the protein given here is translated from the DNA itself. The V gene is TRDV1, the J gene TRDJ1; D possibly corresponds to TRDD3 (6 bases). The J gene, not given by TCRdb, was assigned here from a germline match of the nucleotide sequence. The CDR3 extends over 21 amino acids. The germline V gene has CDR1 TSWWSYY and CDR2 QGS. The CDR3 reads CALGEPRLATFGYFYTGKLIF. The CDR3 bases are TGTGCTCTTGGGGAACCCCGCTTGGCTACGTTTGGATACTTCTACACCGGTAAACTCATCTTT.